This T cell receptor (beta chain) was captured by sequencing in a study of T cell changes during pregnancy in multiple sclerosis. Measured with immunoSEQ multiplex PCR; TCRdb has only the in-frame clones, and not every one. The data contain fewer than 80,000 clones, roughly 91% of them singletons. V lost 3 bases and J 1 base, leaving 17 bases between the germline ends. The CDR3 runs to 17 residues. CDR1 is LGHNA and CDR2 is YSLEER in the germline V gene. The TCR sequence derives from a female donor in good health, enrolled as a control in a pregnancy study. Material: CD4+ T cells from peripheral blood mononuclear cells, obtained in the third trimester of pregnancy. The chain couples TRBV4-3 to TRBJ2-3; D may be TRBD1 (6 bases). The CDR3 is CASSHLTPGHGTDTQYF. The CDR3 DNA is TGCGCCAGCAGCCACCTCACCCCGGGACACGGCACAGATACGCAGTATTTT.